Listed below are T cell receptor beta chains from one sample, sequenced in a study of blood T cell repertoires in COVID-19. Profiled with immunoSEQ multiplex PCR; TCRdb holds only in-frame clones, not every one. The sample contains 260,000 or so clones, 87% of which appear only once. Sequencing input: PBMCs or T cells enriched from blood (not recorded which). The receptor set was obtained from a woman in her twenties or thirties with acute COVID-19. Both conserved end residues are part of each CDR3. Expanded clones get a size class; other rows say once, few or many, or leave the size out.

V: TRBV5-1; size: .; CDR3: CASSLSRSNSPLHF
V: TRBV6-5; size: .; CDR3: CASKTGATEAFF
V: TRBV11-3; size: .; CDR3: CASSLGQGAFSQETQYF
V: TRBV19; size: .; CDR3: CASSRQGSGNTIYF
V: TRBV5-1; size: .; CDR3: CASSRGTSGYTGELFF
V: TRBV6-5; size: .; CDR3: CASSREVTDTQYF
V: TRBV2; size: .; CDR3: CASRTGEFGELFF
V: TRBV4-3; size: .; CDR3: CASSQDPWLAGSTDTQYF
V: TRBV7-2; size: .; CDR3: CASSRSGNTIYF
V: TRBV5-1; size: .; CDR3: CASSFAGTGNYNEQFF
V: TRBV20-1; size: few; CDR3: CSASNTRGTEAFF
V: TRBV10-3; size: few; CDR3: CAISEGWGLNYGYTF
V: TRBV19; size: .; CDR3: CASSMGGTGDQETQYF
V: TRBV29-1; size: .; CDR3: CSVESTYSYEQYF
V: TRBV6-2/TRBV6-3; size: .; CDR3: CASSYLQGKGNTEAFF
V: TRBV6-1; size: .; CDR3: CASSETDRVWGQPQHF
V: TRBV5-1; size: .; CDR3: CASSSGGLRGQDTEAFF
V: TRBV11-2; size: .; CDR3: CASSLGSRGLVRGSTEAFF
V: TRBV3-1/TRBV3-2; size: .; CDR3: CASSQVGGFNEQYF
V: TRBV5-1; size: .; CDR3: CASSLAEAGNTIYF
V: TRBV7-9; size: .; CDR3: CASSSDRLSSYEQYF
V: TRBV25-1; size: medium-sized; CDR3: CASSDRGTEAFF
V: TRBV5-1; size: few; CDR3: CASSLVGGGYNEQFF
V: TRBV2; size: few; CDR3: CASSAQRGSREKLFF
V: TRBV13; size: .; CDR3: CASSSGGQGSYEQYF
V: TRBV13; size: .; CDR3: CASITRDRGREQFF
V: TRBV24-1; size: .; CDR3: CATSDRTGYGYTF
V: TRBV7-9; size: .; CDR3: CASSPPGQGFRYTF
V: TRBV5-1; size: .; CDR3: CASSLTGGGGKLFF
V: TRBV25-1; size: .; CDR3: CASSVPGQNTEAFF
V: TRBV6-5; size: .; CDR3: CASTLKLTTEAFF
V: TRBV7-9; size: .; CDR3: CASSLEGQRGSGNTIYF
V: TRBV12-1; size: .; CDR3: CASSYASGGTYEQYF
V: TRBV2; size: once; CDR3: CASSERQPRPQHF
V: TRBV9; size: .; CDR3: CASSRTASNSPLHF
V: TRBV5-1; size: .; CDR3: CASSYGQEQYF
V: TRBV21-1; size: .; CDR3: CVSSFRIAQHARNTIYF
V: TRBV4-1; size: .; CDR3: CASSHRDLRGGYTF
V: TRBV6-5; size: once; CDR3: CASSYSRVVKTEAFF
V: TRBV3-1/TRBV3-2; size: .; CDR3: CASSQPIGVNTEAFF